Listed below are T cell receptor beta chains from one sample, sequenced in a study of T cells in Graves' hyperthyroidism and ophthalmopathy. TCRdb reprocessed the multiplex PCR reads via MiXCR and lists one record per CDR3 protein. The table shows more than 350,000 distinct CDR3 sequences, with around 15% occurring only once. Sequencing was done on a sample of blood. The receptor set was obtained from a woman aged 55-70 years with Graves' ophthalmopathy. The CDR3 runs from the conserved cysteine through the conserved F or W. A D gene is named only where the DNA matches it firmly. Rows may omit the clone size; those that give it use once, few, many or a size class.

d_gene	v_gene	abundance	j_gene	CDR3aa	CDR3nt
TRBD2	TRBV20-1	few	TRBJ2-7	CSASGPGLADSYEQYF	TGCAGTGCTAGCGGTCCCGGACTAGCGGACTCCTACGAGCAGTACTTC
TRBD2	TRBV7-6	-	TRBJ2-3	CASSLGPGTSGRTDTQYF	TGTGCCAGCAGCTTAGGTCCCGGGACTAGCGGCCGCACAGATACGCAGTATTTT
TRBD1	TRBV7-2	-	TRBJ2-2	CASSFVGQPLGELFF	TGTGCCAGCAGCTTCGTGGGACAGCCCCTCGGGGAGCTGTTTTTT
-	TRBV9	-	TRBJ2-3	CASSVDLDTQYF	TGTGCCAGCAGCGTAGATCTAGATACGCAGTATTTT
-	TRBV20-1	few	TRBJ1-2	CSAQRRNYGYTF	TGCAGCGCTCAAAGACGGAACTATGGCTACACCTTC
-	TRBV9	few	TRBJ2-3	CASSPTRGRDTQYF	TGTGCCAGCAGCCCAACTCGGGGGCGGGATACGCAGTATTTT
-	TRBV10-3	many	TRBJ1-1	CAISGTFEAFF	TGTGCCATCAGCGGGACGTTTGAAGCTTTCTTT
-	TRBV7-6	few	TRBJ2-1	CASSAGDYAEAQFF	TGTGCCAGCAGCGCAGGGGACTACGCCGAGGCGCAGTTCTTC
TRBD2	TRBV12-3/TRBV12-4	many	TRBJ2-4	CASTSGRGNIQYF	TGTGCCAGCACTAGCGGGAGAGGAAACATTCAGTACTTC
TRBD1	TRBV5-1	many	TRBJ2-7	CASSSGTASGEQYF	TGCGCCAGCAGCTCGGGGACAGCATCCGGCGAGCAGTACTTC
-	TRBV20-1	many	TRBJ2-1	CSASMTRNSEQFF	TGCAGTGCTAGTATGACTAGGAACAGTGAGCAGTTCTTC
TRBD1	TRBV5-6	-	TRBJ2-2	CASSSGTGVVARELFF	TGTGCCAGCAGCTCCGGGACAGGGGTTGTCGCCCGGGAGCTGTTTTTT
TRBD1	TRBV19	many	TRBJ2-1	CASSIQPTGFPYNEQFF	TGTGCCAGTAGTATCCAACCGACAGGGTTCCCTTACAATGAGCAGTTCTTC
TRBD1	TRBV27	few	TRBJ1-1	CASSFGLVGGGTEAFF	TGTGCCAGCAGTTTCGGTTTAGTAGGGGGCGGCACTGAAGCTTTCTTT
-	TRBV4-1	-	TRBJ2-5	CASSQGLVTQETQYF	TGCGCCAGCAGCCAAGGGCTAGTGACCCAAGAGACCCAGTACTTC
-	TRBV29-1	many	TRBJ1-1	CSVEGLTNTEAFF	TGCAGCGTTGAAGGCCTCACGAACACTGAAGCTTTCTTT
-	TRBV12-3/TRBV12-4	few	TRBJ1-6	CARGGDKEVALHF	TGTGCCAGGGGGGGGGATAAGGAAGTAGCCCTCCACTTT
-	TRBV5-1	many	TRBJ2-1	CASSLPLGDEQFF	TGCGCCAGCAGCTTACCCCTAGGCGATGAGCAGTTCTTC
TRBD2	TRBV5-6	-	TRBJ2-7	CASSSSSGRIGEQYF	TGTGCCAGCAGCTCATCTAGCGGGAGAATCGGAGAGCAGTACTTC
-	TRBV7-2	many	TRBJ2-7	CASSWVPESYEQYF	TGTGCCAGCAGCTGGGTTCCCGAGTCCTACGAGCAGTACTTC
TRBD2	TRBV11-3	once	TRBJ2-1	CASSLGLAGEPNEQFF	TGTGCCAGCAGCTTAGGACTAGCGGGAGAACCCAATGAGCAGTTCTTC
TRBD2	TRBV6-2/TRBV6-3	once	TRBJ2-7	CASSYFGGTSDSYEQYF	TGTGCCAGCAGTTACTTTGGGGGGACTAGCGACTCCTACGAGCAGTACTTC
TRBD2	TRBV6-1	many	TRBJ2-2	CASSDGGSDTGELFF	TGTGCCAGCAGTGACGGCGGGAGTGACACCGGGGAGCTGTTTTTT
TRBD1	TRBV30	-	TRBJ1-5	CAWSTGGNQPQHF	TGTGCCTGGAGTACAGGGGGCAATCAGCCCCAGCATTTT
TRBD2	TRBV3-1	many	TRBJ2-3	CASSQRLAGVEDTQYF	TGTGCCAGCAGCCAGAGACTAGCGGGAGTGGAAGATACGCAGTATTTT
-	TRBV6-1	many	TRBJ2-7	CASRSGGRYEQYF	TGTGCCAGCAGGTCCGGGGGTAGGTACGAGCAGTACTTC
-	TRBV11-2	many	TRBJ2-5	CASTLGVGQETQYF	TGTGCCAGCACCCTAGGGGTGGGGCAAGAGACCCAGTACTTC
TRBD1	TRBV7-7	medium-sized	TRBJ2-7	CASSFGTGDTYEQYF	TGTGCCAGCAGCTTCGGGACAGGGGACACCTACGAGCAGTACTTC
-	TRBV6-6	many	TRBJ2-7	CASSYGGVGSVYEQYF	TGTGCCAGCAGTTACGGGGGAGTTGGTAGCGTTTACGAGCAGTACTTC
-	TRBV6-1	many	TRBJ1-1	CASSYTLGGTVNTEAFF	TGTGCCAGCAGTTATACGCTTGGGGGGACGGTGAACACTGAAGCTTTCTTT
-	TRBV7-9	many	TRBJ2-5	CASSRTDSPETQYF	TGTGCCAGCAGCCGAACGGACAGTCCAGAGACCCAGTACTTC
-	TRBV19	-	TRBJ2-5	CASARQGSEETQYF	TGTGCCAGCGCCCGCCAGGGTAGCGAAGAGACCCAGTACTTC
TRBD1	TRBV7-3	few	TRBJ1-2	CASSLTGGVDNYGYTF	TGTGCCAGCAGCTTAACAGGGGGCGTAGATAACTATGGCTACACCTTC
-	TRBV20-1	few	TRBJ1-1	CSADPAGGNTEAFF	TGCAGTGCTGACCCTGCCGGGGGAAACACTGAAGCTTTCTTT
-	TRBV29-1	few	TRBJ2-2	CSVPGDMNTGELFF	TGCAGCGTTCCTGGGGACATGAACACCGGGGAGCTGTTTTTT
TRBD2	TRBV18	many	TRBJ2-1	CASSPVAGAGNEQFF	TGTGCCAGCTCACCAGTAGCGGGAGCTGGAAATGAGCAGTTCTTC
-	TRBV6-1	few	TRBJ1-1	CASSGTVMNTEAFF	TGTGCCAGCAGTGGGACAGTCATGAACACTGAAGCTTTCTTT
TRBD2	TRBV20-1	-	TRBJ2-1	CSARTSGRGGYNEQFF	TGCAGTGCCCGAACTAGCGGTCGCGGCGGGTACAATGAGCAGTTCTTC
-	TRBV20-1	many	TRBJ2-1	CSAWYRVNEQFF	TGCAGTGCTTGGTACAGGGTCAATGAGCAGTTCTTC
TRBD2	TRBV6-1	many	TRBJ2-7	CASRSERGDLSYEQYF	TGTGCCAGCAGGAGCGAGCGGGGGGACTTGTCCTACGAGCAGTACTTC
-	TRBV6-1	many	TRBJ1-2	CASSATGRGPRGYTF	TGTGCCAGCAGTGCAACAGGGAGAGGGCCCAGGGGCTACACCTTC
-	TRBV27	-	TRBJ1-1	CASSFGGSNTEAFF	TGTGCCAGCAGTTTCGGGGGGAGTAACACTGAAGCTTTCTTT
-	TRBV28	many	TRBJ2-6	CASSFSGLAGANVLTF	TGTGCCAGCAGTTTCTCCGGCCTAGCTGGGGCCAACGTCCTGACTTTC
-	TRBV7-8	many	TRBJ2-5	CASSLGVETQYF	TGTGCCAGCAGCTTAGGGGTCGAGACCCAGTACTTC
-	TRBV28	few	TRBJ1-1	CASISGQTTAFF	TGTGCCAGCATCTCCGGGCAGACGACAGCTTTCTTT
-	TRBV28	many	TRBJ1-1	CASRDARGNTEAFF	TGTGCCAGCAGGGACGCCCGGGGGAACACTGAAGCTTTCTTT
-	TRBV5-1	many	TRBJ2-2	CASSFWESNTGELFF	TGCGCCAGCAGCTTCTGGGAGTCCAACACCGGGGAGCTGTTTTTT
-	TRBV30	many	TRBJ2-7	CAWSVWLGSSYEQYF	TGTGCCTGGAGTGTATGGTTGGGGTCCTCCTACGAGCAGTACTTC
-	TRBV28	many	TRBJ1-1	CASSLGQQAFF	TGTGCCAGCAGTTTAGGGCAGCAAGCTTTCTTT
TRBD1	TRBV4-1	few	TRBJ1-2	CASSLEDRGYGYTF	TGCGCCAGCAGCCTGGAGGACAGGGGATATGGCTACACCTTC
-	TRBV25-1	-	TRBJ2-1	CASSAQAGGDNEQFF	TGTGCCAGCAGCGCCCAAGCGGGCGGGGACAATGAGCAGTTCTTC
-	TRBV25-1	few	TRBJ1-3	CASSKGFSGNTIYF	TGTGCCAGCAGTAAGGGTTTCTCTGGAAACACCATATATTTT
-	TRBV28	many	TRBJ1-5	CASRALNQPQHF	TGTGCCAGCAGAGCACTTAATCAGCCCCAGCATTTT
-	TRBV15	many	TRBJ2-5	CATSTSGTPQETQYF	TGTGCCACCAGCACGTCCGGGACGCCACAAGAGACCCAGTACTTC
-	TRBV6-5	-	TRBJ1-6	CASSYEGSPLHF	TGTGCCAGCAGTTATGAGGGGTCACCCCTCCACTTT